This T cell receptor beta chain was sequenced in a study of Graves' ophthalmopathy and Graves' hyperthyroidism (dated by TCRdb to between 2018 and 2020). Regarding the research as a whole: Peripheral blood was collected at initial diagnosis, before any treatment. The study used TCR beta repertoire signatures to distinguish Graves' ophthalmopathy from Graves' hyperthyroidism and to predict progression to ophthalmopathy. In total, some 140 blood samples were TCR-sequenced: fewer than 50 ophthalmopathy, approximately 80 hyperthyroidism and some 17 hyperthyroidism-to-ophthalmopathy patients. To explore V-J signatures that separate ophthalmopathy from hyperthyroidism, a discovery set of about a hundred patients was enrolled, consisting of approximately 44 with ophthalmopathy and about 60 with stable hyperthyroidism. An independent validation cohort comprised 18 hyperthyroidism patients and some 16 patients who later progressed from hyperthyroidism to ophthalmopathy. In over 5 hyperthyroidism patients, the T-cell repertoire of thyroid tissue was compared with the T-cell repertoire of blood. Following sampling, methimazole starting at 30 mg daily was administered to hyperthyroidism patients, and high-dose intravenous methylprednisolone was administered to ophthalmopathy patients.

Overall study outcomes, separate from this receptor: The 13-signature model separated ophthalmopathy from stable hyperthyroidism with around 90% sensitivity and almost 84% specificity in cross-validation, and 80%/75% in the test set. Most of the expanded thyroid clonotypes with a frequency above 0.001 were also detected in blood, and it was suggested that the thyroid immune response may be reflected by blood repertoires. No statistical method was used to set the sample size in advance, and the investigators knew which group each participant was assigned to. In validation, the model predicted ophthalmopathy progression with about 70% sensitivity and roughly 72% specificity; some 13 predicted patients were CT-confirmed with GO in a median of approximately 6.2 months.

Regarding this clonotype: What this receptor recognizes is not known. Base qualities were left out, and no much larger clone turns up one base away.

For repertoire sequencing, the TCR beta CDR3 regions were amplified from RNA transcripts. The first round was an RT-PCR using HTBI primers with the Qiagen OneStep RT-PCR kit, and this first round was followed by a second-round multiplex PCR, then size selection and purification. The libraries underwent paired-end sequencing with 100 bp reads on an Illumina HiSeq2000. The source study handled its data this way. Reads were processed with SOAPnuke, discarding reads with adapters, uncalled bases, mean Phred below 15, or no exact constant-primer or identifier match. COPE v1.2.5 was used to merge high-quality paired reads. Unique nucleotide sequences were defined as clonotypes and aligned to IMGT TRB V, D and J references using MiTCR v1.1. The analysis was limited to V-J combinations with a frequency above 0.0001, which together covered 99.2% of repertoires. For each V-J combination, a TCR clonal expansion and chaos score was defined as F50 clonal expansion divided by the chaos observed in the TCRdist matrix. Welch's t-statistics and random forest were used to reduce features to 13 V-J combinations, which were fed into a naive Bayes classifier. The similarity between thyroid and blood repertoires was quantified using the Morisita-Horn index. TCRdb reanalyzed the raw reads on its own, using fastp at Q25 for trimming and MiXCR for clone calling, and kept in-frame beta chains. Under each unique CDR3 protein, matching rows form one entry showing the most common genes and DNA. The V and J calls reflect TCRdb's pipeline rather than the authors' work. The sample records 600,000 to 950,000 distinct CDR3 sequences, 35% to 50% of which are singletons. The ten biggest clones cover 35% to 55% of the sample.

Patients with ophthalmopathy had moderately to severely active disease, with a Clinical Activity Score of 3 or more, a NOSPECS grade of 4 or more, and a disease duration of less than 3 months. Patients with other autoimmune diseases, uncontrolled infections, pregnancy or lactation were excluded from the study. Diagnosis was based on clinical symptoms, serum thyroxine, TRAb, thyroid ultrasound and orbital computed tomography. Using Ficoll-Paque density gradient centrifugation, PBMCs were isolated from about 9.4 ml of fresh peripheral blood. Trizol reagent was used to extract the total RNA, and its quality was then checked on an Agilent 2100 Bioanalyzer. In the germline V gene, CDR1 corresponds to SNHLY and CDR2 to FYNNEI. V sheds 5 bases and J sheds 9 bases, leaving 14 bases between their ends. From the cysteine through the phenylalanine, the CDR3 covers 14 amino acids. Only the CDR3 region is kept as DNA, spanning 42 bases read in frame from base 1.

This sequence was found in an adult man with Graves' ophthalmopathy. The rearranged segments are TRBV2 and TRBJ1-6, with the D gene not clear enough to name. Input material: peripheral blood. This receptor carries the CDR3 CASSLEAFGSPLHF. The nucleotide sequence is TGTGCCAGCAGTTTAGAGGCCTTTGGTTCACCCCTCCACTTT.